This entry concerns a single T cell receptor beta chain. The antigen remains unidentified. The sample belongs to a study of CXCR3-negative and CXCR3-positive naive CD8 T cells. Study-level background: With about 1.5 +/- 0.3 million reads per library, the TRB reads numbered around 140 million in total. Study-wide results and limits: High diversity, comparable across both naive subsets, contrasted with much lower diversity in memory CD8+ cells. The majority of assays used fresh PBMCs, and CXCR3 expression partially decreased after cryopreservation.

CDR1 is SGHDN, CDR2 FVKESK, per germline. This CDR3 has 17 residues. UMI labels and 5' RACE were used to prepare the TRB cDNA libraries. TCRdb reanalyzed the 5' RACE reads, giving one entry per CDR3 protein sequence and no DNA. The sample has fewer than 9,500 distinct CDR3 sequences, and its top ten clones hold more than 2%. This sequence joins TRBV14 and TRBJ2-2; the D call of TRBD1 rests on TCRdb alone, since no DNA is present to check it. This TCR was recovered from a human donor in good health. Some clones in this sample may be carry-over from other donors' samples. The sequencing input was naive CXCR3- CD8+ T cells from blood. Subset meaning: CD45RO-CCR7+CD27+CD95- naive CD8+ T cells lacking CXCR3 (TNR3-). The CDR3: CASSHLDRPTNTGELFF.